The 10 T cell receptor beta chains presented below share a single source sample, sequenced in a study of blood T cell repertoires in COVID-19. Sequenced by immunoSEQ multiplex PCR; TCRdb stores in-frame clones only, minus some. The sample contains tens of thousands of clones, 85% of which appear only once. Sequencing was done on a sample of peripheral blood. The origin of the receptors is a man aged 80 or over with acute or convalescent COVID-19.

The CDR3 DNA is TGTGCCAGCAGCTTGCCCTCGGGAGCTGGAAACACCATATATTTT. This gives the protein CASSLPSGAGNTIYF. The V gene is TRBV7-9, the J gene TRBJ1-3; D remains ambiguous. The germline V and J ends were trimmed by 3 bases and 2 bases, with 11 bases remaining between them. Germline CDR1 SEHNR, CDR2 FQNEAQ (reference sequence). This CDR3 has 15 residues. The variable domain in full, with the rest retrieved from reference TRBV7-9 and TRBJ1-3, is DTGVSQNPRHKITKRGQNVTFRCDPISEHNRLYWYRQTLGQGPEFLTYFQNEAQLEKSRLLSDRFSAERPKGSFSTLEIQRTEQGDSAMYLCASSLPSGAGNTIYFGEGSWLTVV.

This clone was counted a few times. V and J are TRBV5-6 and TRBJ2-6, with D unresolved. Germline-derived CDR1 and CDR2 are SGHDT and YYEEEE. V gave up 0 bases and J gave up 0 bases, with 4 bases separating them. The CDR3 totals 15 residues. CDR3 nucleotide sequence: TGTGCCAGCAGCTTGGCCGGCTCTGGGGCCAACGTCCTGACTTTC. Encoded protein: CASSLAGSGANVLTF.

This clone has only a few counts. This chain connects TRBV18 to TRBJ1-3, with TRBD1 identical over 7 bases. Germline V gene lookup returns CDR1 KGHSH and CDR2 LQKENI. CDR3 length equals 14 residues. With 6 bases clipped from V and 4 bases from J, the junction kept 6 bases outside the gene matches. In DNA, the CDR3 is TGTGCCAGCTCCCGCACAGGGGCCGGAAACACCATATATTTT. It specifies CASSRTGAGNTIYF.

The V and J genes are TRBV11-2 and TRBJ2-2; the D gene is possibly TRBD1 (5 bases). Looked up from germline, CDR1 is SGHAT and CDR2 is FQNNGV. V shed 3 bases and J shed 7 bases, with 15 bases lying between them. The CDR3 contains 15 residues. CDR3 amino acids: CASSFLPGAGGELFF. CDR3 nucleotides: TGTGCCAGCAGCTTTCTTCCTGGGGCTGGCGGGGAGCTGTTTTTT.

The chain has TRBV30 and TRBJ2-1, with TRBD2 matching over 11 bases. CDR1 is GTSNPN, CDR2 SVGIG, per germline (reference sequence). Unmatched junction bases numbered 10, after V lost 0 bases and J lost 15 bases. This CDR3 has 14 residues. The CDR3 DNA follows: TGTGCCTGGAGTGTCCGACTAGCGGGAAGAAACCGGTTCTTC. Its translation: CAWSVRLAGRNRFF.

The gene calls are TRBV11-1 and TRBJ1-2; 9 bases map to TRBD1. The length of the CDR3 is 14 residues. J was trimmed by 3 bases and V by 5 bases; bases with no gene match: 4. Germline V CDR1 and CDR2: SGHAT, FQDESV (reference sequence). CDR3 amino acids: CASSTGQGDYGYTF. CDR3 DNA sequence: TGTGCCAGCAGCACGGGACAGGGTGACTATGGCTACACCTTC.

V gene TRBV19 combines with J gene TRBJ2-1, with 8 bases that match TRBD2. Trimming cost V 1 base and J 9 bases; bases outside gene matches: 8. Germline V gene lookup returns CDR1 LNHDA and CDR2 SQIVND (reference sequence). This CDR3 spans 15 amino acids. The CDR3 is CASSIAQRETGEQFF. The CDR3 DNA is TGTGCCAGTAGTATAGCCCAGCGGGAGACGGGTGAGCAGTTCTTC.

J is TRBJ2-6 and V is TRBV11-3; D is possibly TRBD2 (5 bases). The V gene's germline CDR1 is SGHNT and CDR2 YENEEA. There are 16 residues in the CDR3. V was shortened by 2 bases and J by 4 bases, with 12 bases between the two germline ends. This chain's CDR3 is CASSLYGRGGANVLTF. Written as DNA, the CDR3 is TGTGCCAGCAGCTTATACGGCCGGGGAGGGGCCAACGTCCTGACTTTC.

This sequence joins TRBV27 and TRBJ2-5; 7 bases line up with TRBD2. Germline V gene lookup returns CDR1 MNHEY and CDR2 SMNVEV (reference sequence). This CDR3 is 13 amino acids long. V gave up 6 bases and J gave up 5 bases; unmatched junction bases: 6. As DNA, the CDR3 is TGTGCCAGCAGGGAGCGGGGTTATGAGACCCAGTACTTC. Encoded protein: CASRERGYETQYF.

The chain uses TRBV30 and TRBJ1-3, with D tentatively TRBD1 (5 bases). Trimming took 5 bases from V and 0 from J, leaving 8 bases between them. Germline CDR1 is GTSNPN and CDR2 is SVGIG (reference sequence). The CDR3 has 13 residues. CDR3 sequence reads: CAWSRDSGNTIYF. The CDR3, as DNA: TGTGCCTGGTCCAGGGACTCTGGAAACACCATATATTTT.